These 5 T cell receptor beta chains came from one sample sequenced in a study of T cell responses to AZD1222 COVID-19 vaccine. Produced via immunoSEQ multiplex PCR; TCRdb's table is partial and in-frame only. The table lists 120,000 or so clones, more than 65% of them singletons. Sequences were derived from peripheral blood, sampled 28 days after the second AZD1222 dose. All receptors come from an adult who received the AZD1222 COVID-19 vaccine.

The chain combines TRBV11-2 with TRBJ1-3, with D perhaps matching TRBD1 (6 bases). Germline CDR1 and CDR2: SGHAT and FQNNGV. This CDR3 has 17 amino acids. V lost 0 bases and J 2 bases, leaving 14 bases between the germline ends. CDR3 sequence: CASSLDLGGLAGNTIYF. The CDR3 coding sequence is TGTGCCAGCAGCTTAGATCTCGGGGGGCTGGCTGGAAACACCATATATTTT.

The gene calls are TRBV3-1 (or the pseudogene TRBV3-2) and TRBJ1-5; D call uncertain. The V and J ends lost 4 bases and 7 bases respectively, with 11 bases between them. The CDR3 extends over 13 amino acids. Germline V CDR1 and CDR2: LGHDT, YNNKEL (reference sequence). The chain's CDR3 is CASSPMVGQPQHF. DNA of the CDR3: TGTGCCAGCAGCCCTATGGTGGGGCAGCCCCAGCATTTT.

This clone was counted ten times or more. V usage is TRBV7-2 and J usage is TRBJ1-1, with D hard to call. Germline CDR1 reads SGHTA; CDR2 reads FQGNSA. The CDR3 extends over 14 amino acids. V shed 3 bases and J shed 1 base, with 9 bases lying between them. The DNA of the CDR3 is TGTGCCAGCAGCTTTAGTCACAGGAACACTGAAGCTTTCTTT. This sequence encodes CASSFSHRNTEAFF.

This chain uses TRBV7-2 with TRBJ1-1; 9 bases fit TRBD1. Per the germline V gene, CDR1 is SGHTA and CDR2 is FQGNSA. V was clipped by 1 base and J by 9 bases; unmatched bases: 21. This CDR3 has 19 amino acids. CDR3 residues: CASSLVAPGQGGSRGKAFF. The CDR3 region has the DNA TGTGCCAGCAGCTTAGTCGCTCCGGGACAGGGAGGAAGTAGGGGTAAAGCTTTCTTT.

In its sample, this clone was seen a few times. The V call is TRBV14, the J call TRBJ1-4, with no clear D. Germline values: CDR1 SGHDN, CDR2 FVKESK. Between the trimmed V and J ends, which lost 0 bases and 8 bases, there was a span of 10 bases. CDR3 length: 14 amino acids. CDR3 coding DNA: TGTGCCAGCAGCCAAGACCCTAAAGAGGAAAAACTGTTTTTT. Translating gives CASSQDPKEEKLFF.